Sequencing of this T cell receptor (beta chain) was carried out in a study of early T cells in non-severe SARS-CoV-2 infection. Unique molecular identifiers (one per individual cDNA molecule) were attached. MiXCR was run by TCRdb on the 5' RACE reads, yielding one entry per CDR3 protein. Altogether 75,000 to 80,000 distinct CDR3 sequences are present, roughly 9.6% being singletons, with the ten largest covering approximately 4.9%. With V trimmed by 3 bases and J by 7 bases, 2 bases remained unmatched. In germline, CDR1 is ENHRY, CDR2 SYGVKD. This CDR3 has 15 amino acids. This sequence originates from an adult who was a healthcare worker with PCR-confirmed SARS-CoV-2 infection or an uninfected control (not recorded which). The sequenced sample was whole blood. The chain uses TRBV10-3 and TRBJ2-1; 14 bases line up with TRBD2. In nucleotides, the CDR3 is TGTGCCATCAGTGAACGACTAGCGGGAGGGAATGAGCAGTTCTTC. It codes for CAISERLAGGNEQFF.